This record looks at one TCR beta chain sequence and its context. This specimen belongs to a study of T cell repertoires in cytomegalovirus infection. MiXCR was run by TCRdb on the reads, yielding one entry per CDR3 protein. The sample shows some 680,000 distinct CDR3 sequences, less than 40% of them seen only once. CDR3 length equals 18 residues. V shed 5 bases and J 0 bases; nucleotides not matched to a gene: 9. Germline CDR1 reads MNHEY; CDR2 reads SVGAGI. V is TRBV6-5 and J is TRBJ2-1, with TRBD2 matching 11 bases. Sequenced sample: PBMCs. The source of this sequence is a human donor in good health (CMV status not recorded). Some clones in this sample may be carry-over from other donors' samples. The CDR3 DNA reads as TGTGCCAGCAGTGTTCTTAGCGGGGGGGCCCTCTCCTACAATGAGCAGTTCTTC. This encodes CASSVLSGGALSYNEQFF.